The 14 T cell receptor beta chains below come from one sample, sequenced in a study of CD8 T cells in ankylosing spondylitis. TCRdb redid the calling of the 5' RACE reads with MiXCR, one entry per CDR3 protein. This table has approximately 250,000 distinct CDR3 sequences, roughly a quarter appearing once. Input material: blood, either unsorted or a sorted T cell fraction (not recorded which). Receptors originate from a male donor with ankylosing spondylitis or in good health (not recorded which).

This chain connects TRBV19 to TRBJ2-7, with 9 bases fitting TRBD2. The V segment lost 7 bases and the J segment 2 bases; nucleotides outside the gene matches: 15. The germline gives CDR1 LNHDA, CDR2 SQIVND (reference sequence). There are 17 residues in the CDR3. The CDR3 nucleotides read TGTGCCAGTACGGGGCGGGGGGGCCGGACACCTACCTACGAGCAGTACTTC. This sequence encodes CASTGRGGRTPTYEQYF.

This clonotype was counted many times. The rearrangement uses TRBV20-1 and TRBJ1-1; D not resolved. The V gene lost 3 bases and the J gene lost 8 bases, with 7 bases spanning the gap. Per the germline V gene, CDR1 is DFQATT and CDR2 is SNEGSKA (reference sequence). This CDR3 region has 10 residues. The CDR3 nucleotides read TGCAGTGCTAGTAGGGAAGAAGCTTTCTTT. It specifies CSASREEAFF.

This clonotype was seen a handful of times. This chain connects TRBV2 to TRBJ2-5; D remains ambiguous. In germline, CDR1 is SNHLY, CDR2 FYNNEI. The CDR3 spans 13 residues. V lost 4 bases to trimming and J lost 0 bases, with 6 bases between them. The CDR3, as DNA: TGTGCCAGCAGTGGGGCGTACCAAGAGACCCAGTACTTC. This translates into CASSGAYQETQYF.

This clonotype was seen more than once but under ten times. V is TRBV20-1 and J is TRBJ2-7; D may be TRBD1 (6 bases). The length of the CDR3 is 12 residues. The germline V gene has CDR1 DFQATT and CDR2 SNEGSKA (reference sequence). With 2 bases removed from V and 3 bases from J, the gap between germline ends came to 8 bases. Here the CDR3 reads CSARRDNYEQYF. DNA for the CDR3: TGCAGTGCTAGAAGGGACAACTACGAGCAGTACTTC.

V gene TRBV20-1 combines with J gene TRBJ2-1, with a tentative D call TRBD2 (5 bases). In germline, CDR1 is DFQATT, CDR2 SNEGSKA (reference sequence). Trimming took off 1 base at V and 0 bases at J, with 10 bases between the two ends. This CDR3 comprises 15 residues. CDR3 in DNA: TGCAGTGCTAGAGTCTGGGAGAGCTCCTACAATGAGCAGTTCTTC. It codes for CSARVWESSYNEQFF.

The genes are TRBV20-1 and TRBJ2-7; D not certain. Germline CDR1 DFQATT, CDR2 SNEGSKA (reference sequence). V lost 2 bases and J lost 7, with 21 bases in between. This CDR3 has 15 residues. The CDR3 sequence is CSARRPRAMASEQYF. CDR3 in DNA: TGCAGTGCTAGACGACCTAGGGCTATGGCGAGTGAGCAGTACTTC.

This clonotype was counted only a few times. The chain employs TRBV20-1 and TRBJ2-7; D unresolved. This CDR3 contains 11 residues. Germline V gene data show CDR1 as DFQATT and CDR2 as SNEGSKA (reference sequence). The ends were cut back, 1 base at V and 4 bases at J, with 5 bases in the middle. CDR3 loop: CSARVQYEQYF. The CDR3, as DNA: TGCAGTGCTAGAGTGCAGTACGAGCAGTACTTC.

This clonotype was counted many times. CDR3 nucleotides: TGCAGTGCTAGCAGGAATGAGCAGTTCTTC. Its translation: CSASRNEQFF. V usage is TRBV20-1 and J usage is TRBJ2-1; D is undetermined. CDR1 is DFQATT, CDR2 SNEGSKA, per germline (reference sequence). The V gene lost 3 bases and the J gene lost 7 bases, with 4 bases spanning the gap. This CDR3 has 10 amino acids.

A few counts support this clonotype. The J gene is TRBJ2-3, the V gene TRBV20-1; weak D call: TRBD2 (7 bases). The germline V gene has CDR1 DFQATT and CDR2 SNEGSKA (reference sequence). The CDR3 totals 14 residues. The V and J ends lost 5 bases and 2 bases respectively, with 14 bases between them. CDR3 bases: TGCAGTGCTGGGGGAGGGGGGACCACAGATACGCAGTATTTT. Its translation is CSAGGGGTTDTQYF.

This clonotype was found many times. J is TRBJ2-1 and V is TRBV5-7, with 9 bases that match TRBD2. TRBV5-7 falls under the ORF class, with uncertain function. This CDR3 is 15 amino acids long. The ends lost 2 bases at V and 5 bases at J; junction bases unmatched: 5. The CDR3 loop is CASSLGGGVNNEQFF. Here the CDR3 DNA reads TGTGCCAGCAGCTTAGGCGGGGGGGTAAACAATGAGCAGTTCTTC.

J is TRBJ2-7 and V is TRBV28; TRBD1 is a possible D gene (5 bases). Per germline, CDR1 MDHEN and CDR2 SYDVKM. Deletions cut 10 bases from V and 3 bases from J, with 19 bases between. The CDR3 consists of 14 residues. CDR3 sequence: CATMGQAPFYEQYF. Written as DNA, the CDR3 is TGTGCCACGATGGGGCAGGCCCCCTTCTACGAGCAGTACTTC.

For this clonotype: A clone one base away is much larger, so this may be a read error. V usage is TRBV29-1 and J usage is TRBJ1-2, with D hard to call. V lost 2 bases to trimming and J lost 6 bases, with 16 bases between them. This CDR3 comprises 14 residues. Germline V CDR1 and CDR2: SQVTM, ANQGSEA. CDR3 loop: CSVEFGGLSDGYTF. The CDR3 DNA reads TGCAGCGTTGAATTCGGTGGGTTAAGCGATGGCTACACCTTC.

This clonotype was detected only a few times. This chain connects TRBV20-1 to TRBJ2-5; D is undetermined. CDR1 and CDR2 (germline): DFQATT, SNEGSKA (reference sequence). Between the trimmed V and J ends, which lost 3 bases and 4 bases, there was a span of 18 bases. The CDR3 totals 15 residues. The CDR3 loop is CSASGVGPQGETQYF. Here the CDR3 DNA reads TGCAGTGCTAGTGGGGTCGGCCCCCAAGGAGAGACCCAGTACTTC.

The CDR3 coding sequence is TGCGCCAGCAGCTTAGGACGGTTCCAAGAGACCCAGTACTTC. Protein sequence: CASSLGRFQETQYF. V is TRBV5-1 and J is TRBJ2-5; the D is unclear. The CDR3 spans 14 residues. Germline CDR1 is SGHRS and CDR2 is YFSETQ. V was trimmed by 2 bases and J by 1 base, leaving 9 bases between them. The full variable domain, rest sourced from reference TRBV5-1 and TRBJ2-5, is KAGVTQTPRYLIKTRGQQVTLSCSPISGHRSVSWYQQTPGQGLQFLFEYFSETQRNKGNFPGRFSGRQFSNSRSEMNVSTLELGDSALYLCASSLGRFQETQYFGPGTRLLVL.